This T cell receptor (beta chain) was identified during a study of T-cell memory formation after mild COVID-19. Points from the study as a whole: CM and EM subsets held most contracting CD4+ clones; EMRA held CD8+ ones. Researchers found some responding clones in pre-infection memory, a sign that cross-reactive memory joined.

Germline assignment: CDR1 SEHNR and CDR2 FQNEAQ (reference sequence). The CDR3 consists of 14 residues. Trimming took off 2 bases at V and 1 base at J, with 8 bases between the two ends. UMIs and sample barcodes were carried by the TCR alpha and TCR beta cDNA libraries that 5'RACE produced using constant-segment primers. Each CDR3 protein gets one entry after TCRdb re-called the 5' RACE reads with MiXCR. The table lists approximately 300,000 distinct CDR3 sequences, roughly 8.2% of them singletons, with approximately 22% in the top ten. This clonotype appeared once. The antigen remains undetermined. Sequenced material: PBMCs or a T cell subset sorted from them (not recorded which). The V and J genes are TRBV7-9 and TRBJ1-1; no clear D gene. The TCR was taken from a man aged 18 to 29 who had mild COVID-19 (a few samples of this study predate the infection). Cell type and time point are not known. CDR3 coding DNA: TGTGCCAGCAGCTTATTCGAAAGGAACACTGAAGCTTTCTTT. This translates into CASSLFERNTEAFF.